One and the same sample provided the 23 T cell receptor beta chains below, sequenced in a study of cytomegalovirus exposure and HLA in healthy donors. The PCR used 60 Vbeta and 13 Jbeta primers. The data were produced by immunoSEQ multiplex PCR, yet TCRdb's version contains in-frame clones alone and is incomplete. The sample lists 200,000 or so clones; approximately 85% were seen once. The source material was PBMCs. These TCRs come from a woman aged 40-49 years in good health and CMV-seronegative.

The chain is built from TRBV19 and TRBJ1-1; D may be TRBD1 (6 bases). Deletions cut 9 bases from V and 4 bases from J, with 15 bases between. The CDR3 totals 13 residues. The germline gives CDR1 LNHDA, CDR2 SQIVND (reference sequence). The CDR3 spells CASHRVPATEAFF. CDR3 bases: TGTGCCAGCCACAGGGTCCCGGCCACTGAAGCTTTCTTT.

The rearrangement uses TRBV6-1 and TRBJ2-3, with D possibly TRBD1 on 5 matching bases. Germline CDR1 MNHNS, CDR2 SASEGT. Trimming took off 4 bases at V and 2 bases at J, with 22 bases between the two ends. CDR3 length equals 18 residues. The CDR3 here is CASSAGRAAIILTDTQYF. The CDR3 bases are TGTGCCAGCAGTGCTGGCAGGGCCGCTATAATCCTCACAGATACGCAGTATTTT.

The V call is TRBV10-1, the J call TRBJ2-7; TRBD2 matches at 12 bases. The CDR3 runs 18 residues. Per the germline V gene, CDR1 is WNHNN and CDR2 is SYGVQD (reference sequence). Losses at the gene ends were 5 bases for V and 0 bases for J; bases not matched to a gene: 11. CDR3 loop: CASSPGLAGGLSSYEQYF. CDR3 in DNA: TGCGCCAGCAGTCCGGGACTAGCGGGCGGGCTTAGCTCCTACGAGCAGTACTTC.

The chain joins TRBV11-2 to TRBJ2-7; D remains unclear. CDR1 is SGHAT, CDR2 FQNNGV, per germline. The CDR3 length is 12 residues. The V and J ends lost 2 bases and 4 bases respectively, with 6 bases between them. CDR3 sequence reads: CASSLSPYEQYF. The CDR3 nucleotides are TGTGCCAGCAGCTTATCCCCTTACGAGCAGTACTTC.

The V and J genes are TRBV5-1 and TRBJ2-3; 8 bases match TRBD2. Losses at the gene ends were 3 bases for V and 6 bases for J; bases not matched to a gene: 9. There are 15 residues in the CDR3. Germline V gene lookup returns CDR1 SGHRS and CDR2 YFSETQ. The CDR3 region is CASSSSGWVTDTQYF. The CDR3 bases are TGCGCCAGCAGCTCTAGCGGGTGGGTGACGGATACGCAGTATTTT.

The gene calls are TRBV11-2 and TRBJ2-3; no firm D call. V lost 5 bases and J 1 base, leaving 10 bases between the germline ends. This CDR3 is 14 amino acids long. Germline values: CDR1 SGHAT, CDR2 FQNNGV. The CDR3 nucleotides read TGTGCCAGCAGCCTGCTAATTGGCACAGATACGCAGTATTTT. This sequence encodes CASSLLIGTDTQYF.

The gene calls are TRBV7-6 and TRBJ2-2; D uncertain. Germline-derived CDR1 and CDR2 are SGHVS and FNYEAQ. This CDR3 has 16 residues. The germline V and J ends were trimmed by 1 base and 2 bases, with 11 bases remaining between them. The CDR3: CASSLGYQVNTGELFF. The DNA for the CDR3 is TGTGCCAGCAGCTTAGGATACCAGGTTAACACCGGGGAGCTGTTTTTT. The full variable domain, rest sourced from reference TRBV7-6 and TRBJ2-2, is GAGVSQSPRYKVTKRGQDVALRCDPISGHVSLYWYRQALGQGPEFLTYFNYEAQQDKSGLPNDRFSAERPEGSISTLTIQRTEQRDSAMYRCASSLGYQVNTGELFFGEGSRLTVL.

The rearrangement joins TRBV9 to TRBJ2-1, with 16 nucleotides matching TRBD2. Losses at the gene ends were 3 bases for V and 10 bases for J; bases not matched to a gene: 7. The germline V gene has CDR1 SGDLS and CDR2 YYNGEE. This CDR3 has 16 amino acids. The CDR3 region is CASSAGTSGRGNEQFF. CDR3 coding DNA: TGTGCCAGCAGCGCCGGGACTAGCGGGAGGGGCAACGAGCAGTTCTTC.

CDR3 nucleotides: TGTGCCTGGAGTATGAGCACTGAAGCTTTCTTT. This translates into CAWSMSTEAFF. The chain employs TRBV30 and TRBJ1-1; D is uncertain. Trimming took off 2 bases at V and 4 bases at J, with 5 bases between the two ends. The CDR3 sequence is 11 residues long. Germline V lookup: CDR1 GTSNPN, CDR2 SVGIG (reference sequence).

This clone has only one observation. The rearrangement uses TRBV6-5 and TRBJ2-5; weak D call: TRBD2 (6 bases). There are 11 residues in the CDR3. Deletions cut 4 bases from V and 11 bases from J, with 11 bases between. CDR1 MNHEY and CDR2 SVGAGI come from the germline V gene. CDR3 sequence (DNA): TGTGCCAGCAGTTCCCCGGGAGAGCAGTACTTC. Translation: CASSSPGEQYF.

This chain links TRBV5-1 with TRBJ2-7; 8 bases agree with TRBD2. CDR1 SGHRS and CDR2 YFSETQ come from the germline V gene. V shed 0 bases and J 3 bases; nucleotides not matched to a gene: 8. This CDR3 is built from 16 residues. The CDR3: CASSLAGVSGVYEQYF. For the CDR3, the DNA is TGCGCCAGCAGCTTGGCCGGGGTTAGCGGGGTCTACGAGCAGTACTTC. The whole variable domain, remainder taken from reference TRBV5-1 and TRBJ2-7, is KAGVTQTPRYLIKTRGQQVTLSCSPISGHRSVSWYQQTPGQGLQFLFEYFSETQRNKGNFPGRFSGRQFSNSRSEMNVSTLELGDSALYLCASSLAGVSGVYEQYFGPGTRLTVT.

V usage is TRBV5-1 and J usage is TRBJ2-5; D might be TRBD2 (7 bases). CDR3 size: 17 residues. Germline V CDR1 and CDR2: SGHRS, YFSETQ. Trimming shortened V by 0 bases and J by 4 bases, and 19 bases separated the two germline ends. The CDR3 coding sequence is TGCGCCAGCAGCTTGGCCGCTCTAGCGGCGGGGGCAGAGACCCAGTACTTC. It encodes CASSLAALAAGAETQYF.

The CDR3 spells CASSLDSTSGASYEQYF. DNA for the CDR3: TGTGCCAGCAGCTTAGACTCGACTAGCGGGGCATCCTACGAGCAGTACTTC. V is TRBV7-2 and J is TRBJ2-7; 11 nucleotides line up with TRBD2. V lost 1 base and J lost 1; bases outside the gene matches: 6. Germline CDR1 is SGHTA and CDR2 is FQGNSA. The CDR3 contains 17 residues.

The chain uses TRBV4-2 and TRBJ1-4; 10 bases line up with TRBD1. J was trimmed by 7 bases and V by 2 bases; bases with no gene match: 13. CDR3 size: 18 residues. Germline V gives CDR1 LGHNA, CDR2 YNFKEQ. CDR3 sequence: CASSQLWGGQGKSEKLFF. The CDR3 nucleotides read TGTGCCAGCAGCCAACTATGGGGGGGACAGGGGAAGAGTGAAAAACTGTTTTTT.

CDR3 residues: CASSPLTGRGSTDTQYF. The CDR3 region has the DNA TGTGCCAGCAGTCCCCTGACCGGGAGGGGAAGCACAGATACGCAGTATTTT. The chain is built from TRBV27 and TRBJ2-3; 8 bases are shared with TRBD2. The CDR3 is 17 residues long. The V gene end was trimmed by 5 bases and the J gene end by 0 bases; junction bases not matched to a gene: 10. Germline V gene lookup returns CDR1 MNHEY and CDR2 SMNVEV (reference sequence).

This rearrangement joins TRBV7-9 to TRBJ2-5; TRBD2 is a possible D gene (5 bases). Deletions cut 0 bases from V and 2 bases from J, with 7 bases between. The CDR3 has 14 residues. Germline assignment: CDR1 SEHNR and CDR2 FQNEAQ (reference sequence). CDR3 nucleotides: TGTGCCAGCAGCTTAGCAGGAGGTCAAGAGACCCAGTACTTC. Amino acid sequence: CASSLAGGQETQYF.

Note on this clone: One end of the junction is discordant with germline, which a read error may explain. The chain links TRBV29-1 to TRBJ2-7; D possibly corresponds to TRBD2 (6 bases). Germline V gene lookup returns CDR1 SQVTM and CDR2 ANQGSEA. The CDR3 is 11 residues long. CDR3 DNA sequence: TGCAGCGTTCATACCCGGGACTTCCGAGTCTTC. The encoded protein is CSVHTRDFRVF.

About this clone: The junction shows a germline mismatch at one end, possibly a read error. J is TRBJ1-1 and V is TRBV7-9, with 10 bases that match TRBD1. Per germline, CDR1 SEHNR and CDR2 FQNEAQ (reference sequence). This CDR3 spans 15 amino acids. The chain's CDR3 is CSSSMRQGANTEAFF. CDR3 nucleotides: TGTTCCAGCAGCATGAGACAGGGGGCGAACACTGAAGCTTTCTTT.

The V and J genes are TRBV27 and TRBJ2-3; 9 bases are a match to TRBD2. CDR1 and CDR2 from the germline V gene are MNHEY and SMNVEV (reference sequence). V shed 5 bases, J shed 0 bases, and the junction held 6 bases outside the gene matches. The length of the CDR3 is 16 residues. This CDR3 reads CASSPRTSVSTDTQYF. The CDR3 DNA sequence: TGTGCCAGCAGTCCGAGGACTAGCGTTAGCACAGATACGCAGTATTTT.

The rearrangement uses TRBV5-1 and TRBJ2-2; TRBD2 agrees at 13 bases. Trimming cost V 4 bases and J 11 bases; bases outside gene matches: 5. Germline V gene lookup returns CDR1 SGHRS and CDR2 YFSETQ. The CDR3 totals 14 residues. CDR3 coding DNA: TGCGCCAGCAGCCAAGGACTAGCGGGAGTTGAGCTGTTTTTT. Amino acid sequence: CASSQGLAGVELFF.

This chain connects TRBV30 to TRBJ1-2; D remains unclear. Per germline, CDR1 GTSNPN and CDR2 SVGIG (reference sequence). V lost 4 bases and J 0 bases, leaving 9 bases between the germline ends. This CDR3 is 13 amino acids long. CDR3 residues: CAWTELANYGYTF. As DNA, the CDR3 is TGTGCCTGGACGGAGTTAGCTAACTATGGCTACACCTTC.

This clone was counted once. The chain joins TRBV2 to TRBJ2-7; D gene ambiguous. V lost 7 bases and J 1 base, leaving 11 bases between the germline ends. The length of the CDR3 is 13 residues. CDR1 and CDR2 from the germline V gene are SNHLY and FYNNEI. The CDR3 here is CASTRPHSYEQYF. The CDR3 nucleotides read TGTGCCAGCACCCGCCCACATTCCTACGAGCAGTACTTC.

This clone has just a few counts. The V and J genes are TRBV6-5 and TRBJ1-6, with 7 positions matching TRBD1. Germline V gene lookup returns CDR1 MNHEY and CDR2 SVGAGI. With 6 bases clipped from V and 7 bases from J, the junction kept 6 bases outside the gene matches. CDR3 length equals 14 residues. The CDR3: CASSRQGRNSPLHF. The CDR3 DNA is TGTGCCAGCAGCCGACAGGGTAGGAATTCACCCCTCCACTTT.